This passage covers 6 T cell receptor beta chains from one sample sequenced in a study of siplizumab effects on memory and regulatory T cells. Data came from immunoSEQ multiplex PCR; TCRdb stores just in-frame clones and leaves some out. The profile shows 92,000 or so clones, more than 80% of them singletons. Specimen: CD4+ T cells sorted from blood. The receptor source for this set is a human donor in good health.

Here the CDR3 DNA reads TGTGCTAGTGGTTACAAGGGGGCTGAGACCCAGTACTTC. Translating gives CASGYKGAETQYF. The chain couples TRBV12-5 to TRBJ2-5, with 7 nucleotides matching TRBD1. The ends lost 4 bases at V and 5 bases at J; junction bases unmatched: 4. There are 13 residues in the CDR3. CDR1 is LGHNT, CDR2 FRNRAP, per germline.

This chain links TRBV5-4 with TRBJ2-5, with D unresolved. The CDR3 is made up of 13 amino acids. Per the germline V gene, CDR1 is SGHNT and CDR2 is YYREEE (reference sequence). V lost 1 base and J lost 3, with 7 bases in between. The CDR3 coding sequence is TGTGCCAGCAGCTTGCCTGAGAAAGAGACCCAGTACTTC. It is translated as CASSLPEKETQYF.

J is TRBJ2-7 and V is TRBV11-2; 9 positions agree with TRBD2. The CDR3 has 16 amino acids. J was trimmed by 1 base and V by 1 base; bases with no gene match: 5. The germline V gene encodes CDR1 SGHAT and CDR2 FQNNGV. CDR3 nucleotide sequence: TGTGCCAGCAGCTTAGCGCCTAGCGGGATTTCCTACGAGCAGTACTTC. Amino acid sequence: CASSLAPSGISYEQYF.

The V gene is TRBV19, the J gene TRBJ1-1; 8 bases agree with TRBD1. The CDR3 has 16 residues. V shed 6 bases and J 4 bases; nucleotides not matched to a gene: 13. Germline V CDR1 and CDR2: LNHDA, SQIVND (reference sequence). Written as DNA, the CDR3 is TGTGCCAGTAGGACCTCGGACAGGGTGGGTGGCACTGAAGCTTTCTTT. It codes for CASRTSDRVGGTEAFF.

The chain is built from TRBV9 and TRBJ2-3; TRBD2 matches 12 bases. The CDR3 loop spans 23 amino acids. The junction had 29 bases not matched to a gene; V was cut back by 5 bases and J by 4 bases. CDR1 and CDR2 from the germline V gene are SGDLS and YYNGEE. CDR3 in DNA: TGTGCCAGCAGTGGCGGGAAGACTAGCGGGGGTCCCCAAATCCCATGGAGGGCAGATACGCAGTATTTT. Its protein product is CASSGGKTSGGPQIPWRADTQYF.

The J gene is TRBJ2-1, the V gene TRBV28, with a weak D call TRBD1 (6 bases). Per germline, CDR1 MDHEN and CDR2 SYDVKM. Trimming removed 6 bases from V and 5 bases from J, with 20 bases in between. The CDR3 is 16 amino acids. This chain's CDR3 is CASRPPITGLNNEQFF. DNA of the CDR3: TGTGCCAGCAGGCCCCCCATTACAGGGTTGAACAATGAGCAGTTCTTC.